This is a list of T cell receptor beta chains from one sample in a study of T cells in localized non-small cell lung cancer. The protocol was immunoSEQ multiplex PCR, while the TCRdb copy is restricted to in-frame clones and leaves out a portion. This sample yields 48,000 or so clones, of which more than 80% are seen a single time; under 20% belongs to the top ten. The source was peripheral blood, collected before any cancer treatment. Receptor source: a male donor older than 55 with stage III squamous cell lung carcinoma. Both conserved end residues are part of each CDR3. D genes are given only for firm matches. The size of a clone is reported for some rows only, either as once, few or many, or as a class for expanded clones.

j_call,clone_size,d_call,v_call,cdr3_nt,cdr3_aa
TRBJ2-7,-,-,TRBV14,TGTGCCAGCAGCAAAGTAACAGGGAGCGGCGAGCAGTACTTC,CASSKVTGSGEQYF
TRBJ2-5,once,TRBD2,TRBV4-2,TGTGCCAGCAGCCAAGATCTAGCGGGGGGTCGAAAGACCCAGTACTTC,CASSQDLAGGRKTQYF
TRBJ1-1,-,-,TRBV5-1,TGCGCCAGCAGCCCCGCGGGACGCCTCGGAAGTACTGAAGCTTTCTTT,CASSPAGRLGSTEAFF
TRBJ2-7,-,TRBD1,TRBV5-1,TGCGCCAGCAGTTCTGGTCCCGGGACAGGGCCCTACGAGCAGTACTTC,CASSSGPGTGPYEQYF
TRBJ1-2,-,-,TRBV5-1,TGCGCCAGCAGCTTAACCAGAAAACCGGGCTATGGCTACACCTTC,CASSLTRKPGYGYTF
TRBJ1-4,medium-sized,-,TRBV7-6,TGTGCCAGCAGCTTAGGGACGGGACACCCGGAACGTTTT,CASSLGTGHPERF
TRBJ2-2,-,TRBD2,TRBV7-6,TGTGCCAGCAGCTTCTATCCAGCGGGAGTAATCACCGGGGAGCTGTTTTTT,CASSFYPAGVITGELFF
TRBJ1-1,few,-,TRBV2,TGTGCCAGCAGCAAGACAAATGAAGCTTTCTTT,CASSKTNEAFF
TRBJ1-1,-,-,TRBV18,TGTGCCAGCTCACCCGTCGCACAGGGCGTGGGCACTGAAGCTTTCTTT,CASSPVAQGVGTEAFF
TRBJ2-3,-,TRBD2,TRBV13,TGTGCCAGCAGCCGACCTAGCGGGGGGGCCGCAGATACGCAGTATTTT,CASSRPSGGAADTQYF